Each of the 22 T cell receptor beta chains below was sequenced from the same sample in a study of vaccination effects on CD4 cells after COVID-19. The data were produced by immunoSEQ multiplex PCR, yet TCRdb's version contains in-frame clones alone and is incomplete. This table holds about 68,000 clones, about 80% found once. Under the ViraFEST assay, PBMC were stimulated with viral peptide pools so that antigen-specific CD4+ T cells expanded. Sequencing was performed afterwards. Scientists isolated CD4+ T cells after a roughly 10-day culture period ended. Vaccinees lacked prior SARS-CoV-2 infection and tested negative for nucleocapsid antibodies. These receptors lack a known antigen. This material consisted of CD4+ T cells from PBMCs cultured with SARS-CoV-2 spike peptides, taken before COVID-19 vaccination. Receptors were obtained from a human donor who received a COVID-19 vaccine.

The CDR3 DNA is TGTGCCAGCTCGCCCAACAGGGCCGTAAGTGAGACCCAGTACTTC. It encodes CASSPNRAVSETQYF. This chain links TRBV18 with TRBJ2-5; D is possibly TRBD1 (6 bases). CDR1 and CDR2 (germline): KGHSH, LQKENI. The CDR3 runs to 15 residues. The germline V and J ends were trimmed by 6 bases and 5 bases, with 19 bases remaining between them.

The V call is TRBV5-5, the J call TRBJ2-5; the D is unclear. Germline-derived CDR1 and CDR2 are SGHKS and YYEKEE (reference sequence). The CDR3 runs to 15 residues. Trimming stripped 0 bases from V and 1 base from J, with 10 bases between. The CDR3 loop is CASSLAGRTQETQYF. The DNA for the CDR3 is TGTGCCAGCAGCTTGGCAGGCAGGACCCAAGAGACCCAGTACTTC.

This chain uses TRBV14 with TRBJ1-1; D not certain. There are 14 residues in the CDR3. V lost 4 bases and J lost 0, with 9 bases in between. From germline, CDR1 is SGHDN and CDR2 FVKESK. CDR3 amino acids: CASSRATLNTEAFF. CDR3 nucleotide sequence: TGTGCCAGCAGCCGAGCCACACTGAACACTGAAGCTTTCTTT. Looking up the rest from reference TRBV14 and TRBJ1-1 gives the full variable domain: EAGVTQFPSHSVIEKGQTVTLRCDPISGHDNLYWYRRVMGKEIKFLLHFVKESKQDESGMPNNRFLAERTGGTYSTLKVQPAELEDSGVYFCASSRATLNTEAFFGQGTRLTVV.

V and J are TRBV5-1 and TRBJ2-1; D may match TRBD1 or TRBD2 (5 bases each). The length of the CDR3 is 15 residues. The germline V gene has CDR1 SGHRS and CDR2 YFSETQ. V lost 0 bases, J lost 6 bases, and 13 bases lay in between. DNA of the CDR3: TGCGCCAGCAGCTTGGTTTTGGCAGGGAGCAATGAGCAGTTCTTC. Its translation is CASSLVLAGSNEQFF.

The chain links TRBV5-1 to TRBJ2-5; TRBD2 aligns across 9 bases. Germline V CDR1 and CDR2: SGHRS, YFSETQ. V lost 0 bases and J lost 3; bases outside the gene matches: 3. The CDR3 extends over 15 amino acids. The CDR3 DNA reads TGCGCCAGCAGCTTGGTTAGCGGGGGAGAAGAGACCCAGTACTTC. It is translated as CASSLVSGGEETQYF.

The chain carries TRBV9 and TRBJ1-4; D may be TRBD1 (5 bases). The CDR3 has 13 residues. Germline values: CDR1 SGDLS, CDR2 YYNGEE. The V end lost 2 bases, the J end lost 12 bases, and 14 bases lay between the germline ends. CDR3 protein: CASSVMSSGELFF. CDR3 nucleotide sequence: TGTGCCAGCAGCGTTATGTCATCGGGGGAACTGTTTTTT.

The rearrangement links TRBV6-2 or TRBV6-3 to TRBJ1-1; the D is unclear. The V end was cut by 5 bases, the J end by 3 bases, with 13 bases between. The CDR3 totals 14 residues. Germline V gives CDR1 MNHEY, CDR2 SVGEGT. This chain's CDR3 is CASSPTSTYTEAFF. For the CDR3, the DNA is TGTGCCAGCAGTCCGACTAGTACCTACACTGAAGCTTTCTTT.

CDR3 residues: CASGQGAGRTGELFF. The CDR3 DNA sequence: TGTGCCAGCGGACAGGGGGCTGGGAGGACCGGGGAGCTGTTTTTT. The chain joins TRBV11-2 to TRBJ2-2, with TRBD1 matching over 11 bases. The germline V gene encodes CDR1 SGHAT and CDR2 FQNNGV. The V and J ends lost 8 bases and 5 bases, in that order; junction bases with no gene match: 7. The CDR3 extends over 15 amino acids.

Concerning this clone: The sample carries other DNA sequences with the same CDR3. The chain recombines TRBV4-1 with TRBJ1-4; no clear D gene. This CDR3 comprises 15 residues. The V gene's germline CDR1 is MGHRA and CDR2 YSYEKL. V lost 0 bases to trimming and J lost 7 bases, with 12 bases between them. The CDR3 nucleotides read TGCGCCAGCAGCCAAGACCGAGGACTCGGTGAAAAACTGTTTTTT. It specifies CASSQDRGLGEKLFF.

This clone was seen just once. The genes are TRBV7-9 and TRBJ2-2, with TRBD1 identical over 8 bases. The CDR3 runs 17 residues. The germline V gene has CDR1 SEHNR and CDR2 FQNEAQ (reference sequence). The junction had 5 bases not matched to a gene; V was cut back by 2 bases and J by 0 bases. The CDR3 protein is CASSLSQGASNTGELFF. The CDR3, as DNA: TGTGCCAGCAGCTTAAGTCAGGGGGCGTCGAACACCGGGGAGCTGTTTTTT.

The chain joins TRBV30 to TRBJ1-3; D unclear. Trimming pared 5 bases from V and 0 bases from J, leaving 5 bases between. This CDR3 comprises 12 residues. Germline CDR1 is GTSNPN and CDR2 is SVGIG (reference sequence). The CDR3 loop is CAWSLSGNTIYF. CDR3 coding DNA: TGTGCCTGGTCGCTCTCTGGAAACACCATATATTTT.

The V gene is TRBV6-1, the J gene TRBJ1-3, with TRBD1 as a possible D gene (5 bases). In germline, CDR1 is MNHNS, CDR2 SASEGT. The CDR3 contains 16 residues. Trimming pared 2 bases from V and 0 bases from J, leaving 11 bases between. The CDR3 sequence: CASSEQGSLSGNTIYF. Here the CDR3 DNA reads TGTGCCAGCAGTGAACAGGGCAGCCTCTCTGGAAACACCATATATTTT.

The chain uses TRBV24-1 and TRBJ2-1; weak D call: TRBD2 (7 bases). In germline, CDR1 is KGHDR, CDR2 SFDVKD. This CDR3 comprises 16 residues. V lost 3 bases and J lost 5, with 16 bases in between. The CDR3 is CATSDGLRGLDNEQFF. Here the CDR3 DNA reads TGTGCCACCAGTGATGGACTGCGGGGGCTCGACAATGAGCAGTTCTTC.

The V and J genes are TRBV7-9 and TRBJ1-1; TRBD1 aligns across 7 bases. V was pared by 3 bases and J by 1 base, with 5 bases of the junction left unmatched. The V gene's germline CDR1 is SEHNR and CDR2 FQNEAQ (reference sequence). The CDR3 covers 15 residues. In DNA form, the CDR3 reads TGTGCCAGCAGCTTTGCAGGGACAGAGAACACTGAAGCTTTCTTT. It specifies CASSFAGTENTEAFF. Full variable domain (remainder filled in from reference TRBV7-9 and TRBJ1-1): DTGVSQNPRHKITKRGQNVTFRCDPISEHNRLYWYRQTLGQGPEFLTYFQNEAQLEKSRLLSDRFSAERPKGSFSTLEIQRTEQGDSAMYLCASSFAGTENTEAFFGQGTRLTVV.

This chain links TRBV18 with TRBJ1-2; maybe TRBD1 (6 bases). The CDR3 has 15 residues. CDR1 is KGHSH and CDR2 is LQKENI in the germline V gene. Between the trimmed V and J ends, which lost 3 bases and 3 bases, there was a span of 14 bases. The CDR3: CASSPLWGRDYGYTF. CDR3 coding DNA: TGTGCCAGCTCACCCCTATGGGGGCGGGACTATGGCTACACCTTC.

The rearrangement joins TRBV24-1 to TRBJ1-5; D is unresolved. V was pared by 4 bases and J by 5 bases, with 11 bases between. Germline loops: CDR1 KGHDR, CDR2 SFDVKD. This CDR3 region has 14 residues. The CDR3 loop is CATSDQTADQPQHF. For the CDR3, the DNA is TGTGCCACCAGTGACCAAACCGCGGATCAGCCCCAGCATTTT.

The genes are TRBV7-8 and TRBJ1-1; tentatively, D is TRBD1 (6 bases). This CDR3 region has 14 residues. The V gene lost 10 bases and the J gene lost 4 bases, with 19 bases spanning the gap. The germline V gene has CDR1 SGHVS and CDR2 FQNEAQ. CDR3 nucleotide sequence: TGTGCCACGCTCCCCGCAGCCAGGGGCACTGAAGCTTTCTTT. As protein: CATLPAARGTEAFF.

The chain uses TRBV5-1 and TRBJ2-2; no clear D. Germline V gene data show CDR1 as SGHRS and CDR2 as YFSETQ. This CDR3 region has 14 residues. Trimming took off 1 base at V and 1 base at J, with 5 bases between the two ends. DNA for the CDR3: TGCGCCAGCAGCTTGACACAGAACACCGGGGAGCTGTTTTTT. Its translation: CASSLTQNTGELFF.

This clone was seen a single time. The chain has TRBV28 and TRBJ2-7; TRBD1 matches at 10 bases. V was pared by 5 bases and J by 9 bases, with 28 bases of the junction left unmatched. This CDR3 has 20 amino acids. Germline CDR1 reads MDHEN; CDR2 reads SYDVKM. CDR3 residues: CASSHQTAVYRDRGLQGQYV. The DNA of the CDR3 is TGTGCCAGCAGTCACCAAACGGCCGTTTACCGGGACAGGGGACTACAAGGGCAGTACGTC.

The genes are TRBV6-1 and TRBJ2-3; possibly TRBD2 for D (6 bases). V was cut by 3 bases and J by 5 bases, with 6 bases left in between. Germline CDR1 is MNHNS and CDR2 is SASEGT. CDR3 length equals 12 residues. CDR3 sequence (DNA): TGTGCCAGCAGTGAGCGGGAAGATACGCAGTATTTT. Protein: CASSEREDTQYF.

The chain employs TRBV5-1 and TRBJ2-1, with D hard to call. Germline V gene sequence: CDR1 SGHRS, CDR2 YFSETQ. The CDR3 contains 16 residues. The V end lost 0 bases, the J end lost 4 bases, and 14 bases lay between the germline ends. The CDR3 nucleotides are TGCGCCAGCAGCTTGGGACTCACCCCGGGTTACAATGAGCAGTTCTTC. This gives the protein CASSLGLTPGYNEQFF.

The genes are TRBV18 and TRBJ1-2; D gene uncertain. The CDR3 spans 15 residues. CDR1 and CDR2 from the germline V gene are KGHSH and LQKENI. The V and J ends lost 3 bases and 3 bases respectively, with 14 bases between them. The CDR3, as DNA: TGTGCCAGCTCACCCACCACGGGCGGGGACTATGGCTACACCTTC. Translated: CASSPTTGGDYGYTF.